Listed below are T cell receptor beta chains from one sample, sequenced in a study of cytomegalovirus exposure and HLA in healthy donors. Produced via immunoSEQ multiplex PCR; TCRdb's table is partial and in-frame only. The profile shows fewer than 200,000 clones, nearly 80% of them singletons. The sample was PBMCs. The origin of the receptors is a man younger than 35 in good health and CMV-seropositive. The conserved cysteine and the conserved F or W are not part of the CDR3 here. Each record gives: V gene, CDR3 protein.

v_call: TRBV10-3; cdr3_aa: AISAGTGQGYT
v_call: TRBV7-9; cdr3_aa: ASSRNSSYNEQF
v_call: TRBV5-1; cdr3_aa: ASSPRLTGANVLT
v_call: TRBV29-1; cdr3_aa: SVEVTSGRGITQY
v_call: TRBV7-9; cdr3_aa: ASRKTAGGETRY
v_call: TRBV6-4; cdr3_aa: ASSPRASGGYEQF
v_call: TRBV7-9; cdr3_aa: ASSLQGSSYNSPLH
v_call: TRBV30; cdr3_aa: AWDPGVNTEAF
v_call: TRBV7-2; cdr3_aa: ASSLDPSRYGYT
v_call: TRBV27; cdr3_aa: ASSVNRVNQPQH
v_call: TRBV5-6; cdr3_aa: ASSRLAGATQETQY
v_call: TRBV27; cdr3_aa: ASSFDRGRTEAF
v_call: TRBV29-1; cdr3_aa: SVSGVYEQY
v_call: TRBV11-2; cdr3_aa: ASSSQPLSYNSPLH
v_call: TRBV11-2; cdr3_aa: ASSLGDRGLRETQY
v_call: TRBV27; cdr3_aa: ASSLRPAGLAGALGEQY
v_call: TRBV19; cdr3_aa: ASSQGQGVTEAF
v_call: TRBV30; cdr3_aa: AWSDSRTSTDTQY
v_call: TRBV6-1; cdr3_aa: ASSENRVWN
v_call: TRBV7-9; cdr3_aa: ASSSGTLGNTIY
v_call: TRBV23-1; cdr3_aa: AKDRDYEQY
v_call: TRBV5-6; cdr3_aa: ASSLDQGAVETQY
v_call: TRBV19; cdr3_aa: ASSIGQGNTGELF
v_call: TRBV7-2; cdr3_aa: ASSQNTLLGSGANVLT
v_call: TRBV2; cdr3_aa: ASSGDSDTGELF
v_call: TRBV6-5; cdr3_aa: ASSYGRGYYEQY
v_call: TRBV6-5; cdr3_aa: ASSPKAGYGYT
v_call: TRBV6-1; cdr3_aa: ASSVTGIAF
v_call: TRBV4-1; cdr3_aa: ASSLHRREDSNQPQH
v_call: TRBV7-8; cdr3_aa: ASSLALGSSYEQY
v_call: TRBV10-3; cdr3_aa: AITGQGVRANYGYT
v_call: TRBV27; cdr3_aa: ASTGLAGSSGANVLT
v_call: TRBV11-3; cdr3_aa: ASSLGQGLLFGETQY
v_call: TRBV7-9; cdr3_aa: ASSLLGGISGNTIY
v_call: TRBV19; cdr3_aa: ASSLTANTEAF
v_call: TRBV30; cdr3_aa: AWARENTEAF
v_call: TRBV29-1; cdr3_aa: SVGLGTNSASNYGYT
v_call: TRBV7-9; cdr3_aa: ASSLAGQGDPLH
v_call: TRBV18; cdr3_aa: ASSSELQETQY
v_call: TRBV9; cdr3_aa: ASSVGQSFSYEQY
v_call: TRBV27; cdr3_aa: ASSSPAGATSYEQY
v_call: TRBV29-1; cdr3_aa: SVGRAGGRETQY
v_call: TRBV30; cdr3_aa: AWSTGTATPNTEAF